Below, 8 T cell receptor beta chains from the same sample are listed, as sequenced in a study of shared T cell receptors in the human thymus. Method: immunoSEQ multiplex PCR; TCRdb's copy keeps in-frame clones and lacks some. The data contain hundreds of thousands of clones, around 87% of them singletons. These records were also assigned to another study, of human thymus T cells.

Sequencing input: thymocytes. Receptors were obtained from a boy under two years old with a congenital heart defect.

The chain joins TRBV4-1 to TRBJ1-2; the match to TRBD1 covers 11 bases. The germline gives CDR1 MGHRA, CDR2 YSYEKL. There are 13 residues in the CDR3. V gave up 3 bases and J gave up 7 bases; unmatched junction bases: 1. The CDR3 coding sequence is TGCGCCAGCAGCCAGGGACAGGGGGGTGGCTACACCTTC. It translates to CASSQGQGGGYTF.

CDR3: CASSYPTDPRGGYTF. The CDR3 DNA sequence: TGTGCCAGCAGTTACCCGACAGACCCGAGAGGTGGCTACACCTTC. The chain links TRBV6-5 to TRBJ1-2; TRBD1 is a possible D gene (5 bases). CDR1 and CDR2 from the germline V gene are MNHEY and SVGAGI. This CDR3 is built from 15 residues. The V gene lost 2 bases and the J gene lost 7 bases, with 17 bases spanning the gap.

V gene TRBV28 combines with J gene TRBJ2-6, with 8 nucleotides matching TRBD1. Losses at the gene ends were 3 bases for V and 1 base for J; bases not matched to a gene: 5. The CDR3 consists of 17 residues. The germline V gene has CDR1 MDHEN and CDR2 SYDVKM. In DNA form, the CDR3 reads TGTGCCAGCAGTTTTCGTAGGGACAGGTCTGGGGCCAACGTCCTGACTTTC. This translates into CASSFRRDRSGANVLTF.

V and J are TRBV7-2 and TRBJ1-2; D uncertain. V was shortened by 5 bases and J by 5 bases, with 18 bases between the two germline ends. Looked up from germline, CDR1 is SGHTA and CDR2 is FQGNSA. The length of the CDR3 is 15 residues. CDR3 sequence reads: CASSPPSQRGYGYTF. CDR3 in DNA: TGTGCCAGCAGCCCCCCATCCCAGCGAGGTTATGGCTACACCTTC.

V usage is TRBV28 and J usage is TRBJ2-1; TRBD2 is a possible D gene (5 bases). From germline, CDR1 is MDHEN and CDR2 SYDVKM. Between the trimmed V and J ends, which lost 0 bases and 6 bases, there was a span of 21 bases. There are 18 residues in the CDR3. CDR3 coding DNA: TGTGCCAGCAGTTTATGGGCACTAGGAGGATCTCAAACCAATGAGCAGTTCTTC. Its translation: CASSLWALGGSQTNEQFF.

This chain connects TRBV5-5 to TRBJ1-5, with 7 bases matching TRBD1. CDR1 SGHKS and CDR2 YYEKEE come from the germline V gene (reference sequence). The V gene end was trimmed by 1 base and the J gene end by 5 bases; junction bases not matched to a gene: 6. The CDR3 totals 15 residues. The CDR3 here is CASSLIDRGHQPQHF. Here the CDR3 DNA reads TGTGCCAGCAGCTTGATAGATAGGGGGCATCAGCCCCAGCATTTT.

As concerns this clone: Compared with germline, one end of the junction differs, possibly owing to a read error. This rearrangement joins TRBV28 to TRBJ2-7; 8 positions match TRBD2. The V gene's germline CDR1 is MDHEN and CDR2 SYDVKM. The CDR3 contains 16 residues. CDR3 sequence reads: CASSLGLAGPSDEQYF. The DNA for the CDR3 is TGTGCCAGCAGTTTGGGGCTAGCGGGCCCCTCCGACGAGCAGTACTTC.

The chain joins TRBV14 to TRBJ2-2, with D possibly TRBD2 on 6 matching bases. This CDR3 comprises 14 residues. Germline V gene sequence: CDR1 SGHDN, CDR2 FVKESK. V shed 2 bases and J shed 7 bases, with 11 bases lying between them. CDR3 DNA: TGTGCCAGCAGCCAAATGAGGCGGGGCGGGGAGCTGTTTTTT. Translation gives CASSQMRRGGELFF.